Each of the 29 T cell receptor beta chains below was sequenced from the same sample in a study of blood T cell repertoires in COVID-19. TCRdb's table, derived via immunoSEQ multiplex PCR, lists solely in-frame clones and lacks some. The sample consists of 40,000 to 55,000 clones, over 75% of them appearing once. The sample was peripheral blood. Receptors originate from a human donor in a cohort sampled during active COVID-19.

The rearrangement joins TRBV6-5 to TRBJ1-5; 7 nucleotides align to TRBD1. This CDR3 has 15 residues. Looked up from germline, CDR1 is MNHEY and CDR2 is SVGAGI. With V trimmed by 6 bases and J by 0 bases, 5 bases remained unmatched. The CDR3 here is CASRGDSYSNQPQHF. The CDR3 region has the DNA TGTGCCAGCAGGGGGGACAGCTATAGCAATCAGCCCCAGCATTTT.

V gene TRBV5-4 combines with J gene TRBJ2-3, with TRBD1 identical over 8 bases. CDR1 and CDR2 from the germline V gene are SGHNT and YYREEE (reference sequence). V shed 4 bases, J shed 0 bases, and the junction held 7 bases outside the gene matches. This CDR3 contains 16 residues. Here the CDR3 DNA reads TGTGCCAGCAGCCACTACAGGGGGACTAGCACAGATACGCAGTATTTT. As protein: CASSHYRGTSTDTQYF.

V usage is TRBV27 and J usage is TRBJ1-6; possible D gene TRBD1, 6 bases. Trimming shortened V by 6 bases and J by 10 bases, and 10 bases separated the two germline ends. The CDR3 totals 12 residues. CDR1 and CDR2 (germline): MNHEY, SMNVEV (reference sequence). CDR3 nucleotide sequence: TGTGCCAGCAGCCCGACAGGCTCACCCCTCCACTTT. Translating it yields CASSPTGSPLHF.

The chain couples TRBV3-1 (or the pseudogene TRBV3-2) to TRBJ1-2, with a tentative D call TRBD1 (6 bases). The germline gives CDR1 LGHDT, CDR2 YNNKEL (reference sequence). Trimming cost V 4 bases and J 3 bases, with 15 bases left between them. The CDR3 runs 15 residues. Written as DNA, the CDR3 is TGTGCCAGCAGCCCCCCCAGGGGATTAGACTATGGCTACACCTTC. As protein: CASSPPRGLDYGYTF.

The genes are TRBV3-1 (or the pseudogene TRBV3-2) and TRBJ1-1; D unclear. The V gene's germline CDR1 is LGHDT and CDR2 YNNKEL (reference sequence). This CDR3 is built from 15 residues. With 3 bases removed from V and 5 bases from J, the gap between germline ends came to 16 bases. The DNA of the CDR3 is TGTGCCAGCAGCCACTCGGCTATCGGGAGGACTGAAGCTTTCTTT. Translation gives CASSHSAIGRTEAFF.

This chain connects TRBV11-3 to TRBJ2-3; TRBD2 might be the D (6 bases). The ends were cut back, 3 bases at V and 3 bases at J, with 13 bases in the middle. This CDR3 is built from 15 residues. In germline, CDR1 is SGHNT, CDR2 YENEEA. The CDR3 nucleotides are TGTGCCAGCAGCTTTGGGGGAGGCACAACAGATACGCAGTATTTT. Translation gives CASSFGGGTTDTQYF.

This clone is termed large. The J gene is TRBJ1-1, the V gene TRBV29-1, with D unclear. V shed 4 bases and J shed 0 bases, with 9 bases lying between them. The CDR3 sequence is 13 residues long. Germline CDR1 and CDR2: SQVTM and ANQGSEA. The CDR3 spells CSVVQEVNTEAFF. As DNA, the CDR3 is TGCAGCGTTGTTCAGGAGGTGAACACTGAAGCTTTCTTT.

This clone was observed once. The chain carries TRBV11-3 and TRBJ2-1; the D is unclear. The CDR3 has 11 amino acids. V dropped 7 bases and J dropped 8 bases, with 9 bases sitting between them. Germline CDR1 is SGHNT and CDR2 is YENEEA. CDR3 nucleotides: TGTGCCAGCACGGCTACAGATGAGCAGTTCTTC. It is translated as CASTATDEQFF.

V gene TRBV5-1 combines with J gene TRBJ2-1; D might be TRBD2 (6 bases). CDR1 and CDR2 from the germline V gene are SGHRS and YFSETQ. The CDR3 has 16 amino acids. Trimming stripped 1 base from V and 8 bases from J, with 19 bases between. The CDR3 DNA reads as TGCGCCAGCAGCTTGAGGCGGGATGCCGCCTGGGATGAGCAGTTCTTC. Translated: CASSLRRDAAWDEQFF.

The rearrangement joins TRBV9 to TRBJ2-1, with 11 bases lining up with TRBD2. The CDR3 runs to 15 residues. With V trimmed by 2 bases and J by 6 bases, 4 bases remained unmatched. The germline V gene has CDR1 SGDLS and CDR2 YYNGEE. The CDR3, as DNA: TGTGCCAGCAGCGTCACTAGCGGGAGAGGCAATGAGCAGTTCTTC. It translates to CASSVTSGRGNEQFF.

This chain links TRBV28 with TRBJ2-1; maybe TRBD1 (5 bases). This CDR3 comprises 14 residues. CDR1 MDHEN and CDR2 SYDVKM come from the germline V gene. V lost 7 bases and J 8 bases, leaving 18 bases between the germline ends. In DNA, the CDR3 is TGTGCCAGCACCAGGGAAACCAGTCGGGATGAGCAGTTCTTC. Its protein is CASTRETSRDEQFF.

The J gene is TRBJ2-7, the V gene TRBV7-8; D perhaps matches TRBD2 (7 bases). The germline CDR1 and CDR2 sequences are SGHVS and FQNEAQ. Trimming pared 5 bases from V and 0 bases from J, leaving 17 bases between. The CDR3 runs to 16 residues. The CDR3 region has the DNA TGTGCCAGCAGCCCCGGGAGGAGGGGGAACTCCTACGAGCAGTACTTC. Encoded protein: CASSPGRRGNSYEQYF. Full variable domain (remainder filled in from reference TRBV7-8 and TRBJ2-7): GAGVSQSPRYKVAKRGQDVALRCDPISGHVSLFWYQQALGQGPEFLTYFQNEAQLDKSGLPSDRFFAERPEGSVSTLKIQRTQQEDSAVYLCASSPGRRGNSYEQYFGPGTRLTVT.

The rearrangement links TRBV4-2 to TRBJ2-1; TRBD1 might be the D (6 bases). CDR3 length equals 16 residues. Germline assignment: CDR1 LGHNA and CDR2 YNFKEQ. Between the trimmed V and J ends, which lost 0 bases and 4 bases, there was a span of 13 bases. CDR3 protein: CASSQDQGTPYNEQFF. For the CDR3, the DNA is TGTGCCAGCAGCCAAGATCAAGGGACACCATACAATGAGCAGTTCTTC.

The V call is TRBV5-1, the J call TRBJ2-7; D possibly corresponds to TRBD2 (5 bases). There are 14 residues in the CDR3. Germline V gene sequence: CDR1 SGHRS, CDR2 YFSETQ. With 5 bases removed from V and 0 bases from J, the gap between germline ends came to 12 bases. The CDR3 nucleotides read TGCGCCAGCAGGGCCAGCGGAGTCTCCTACGAGCAGTACTTC. Amino acids: CASRASGVSYEQYF. Full variable domain (outside the CDR3, taken from reference TRBV5-1 and TRBJ2-7): KAGVTQTPRYLIKTRGQQVTLSCSPISGHRSVSWYQQTPGQGLQFLFEYFSETQRNKGNFPGRFSGRQFSNSRSEMNVSTLELGDSALYLCASRASGVSYEQYFGPGTRLTVT.

V usage is TRBV28 and J usage is TRBJ2-7; 9 bases agree with TRBD1. V was clipped by 4 bases and J by 4 bases; unmatched bases: 8. The CDR3 consists of 15 residues. In germline, CDR1 is MDHEN, CDR2 SYDVKM. The CDR3 DNA reads TGTGCCAGCAGTTCCGCCGGGACAGGGATGTACGAGCAGTACTTC. This codes for CASSSAGTGMYEQYF.

CDR3 loop: CASGKQGSNQPQHF. Here the CDR3 DNA reads TGTGCCAGCGGTAAACAGGGAAGCAATCAGCCCCAGCATTTT. The V and J genes are TRBV6-6 and TRBJ1-5; weak D call: TRBD1 (6 bases). Germline CDR1 reads MNHNY; CDR2 reads SVGAGI (reference sequence). Trimming removed 8 bases at V and 1 base at J, with 12 bases between. The CDR3 is made up of 14 amino acids.

This clone occurred a few times. V is TRBV28 and J is TRBJ2-7, with TRBD1 as a possible D gene (6 bases). From germline, CDR1 is MDHEN and CDR2 SYDVKM. Trimming cost V 4 bases and J 3 bases, with 13 bases left between them. The CDR3 is 14 residues long. In DNA, the CDR3 is TGTGCCAGCAGTTCCCGGGACAAGTTCTACGAGCAGTACTTC. This sequence encodes CASSSRDKFYEQYF.

This chain uses TRBV7-8 with TRBJ1-2; D unclear. CDR1 and CDR2 from the germline V gene are SGHVS and FQNEAQ. The CDR3 has 14 amino acids. Trimming left V 4 bases short and J 4 bases short, with 13 bases between. The CDR3 bases are TGTGCCAGCAGCTCGGGCGGGCGTCGCTATGGCTACACCTTC. It is translated as CASSSGGRRYGYTF.

The V call is TRBV18, the J call TRBJ2-7; D is unclear. CDR1 is KGHSH and CDR2 is LQKENI in the germline V gene. The length of the CDR3 is 13 residues. V was trimmed by 2 bases and J by 4 bases, leaving 9 bases between them. In nucleotides, the CDR3 is TGTGCCAGCTCACCAATGAGTGGTTACGAGCAGTACTTC. Translation: CASSPMSGYEQYF. The complete variable domain, with remaining parts taken from reference TRBV18 and TRBJ2-7, reads NAGVMQNPRHLVRRRGQEARLRCSPMKGHSHVYWYRQLPEEGLKFMVYLQKENIIDESGMPKERFSAEFPKEGPSILRIQQVVRGDSAAYFCASSPMSGYEQYFGPGTRLTVT.

V usage is TRBV6-6 and J usage is TRBJ1-4; D ambiguous. Trimming pared 0 bases from V and 3 bases from J, leaving 5 bases between. Germline assignment: CDR1 MNHNY and CDR2 SVGAGI (reference sequence). The CDR3 length is 14 residues. The CDR3 is CASSYSGANEKLFF. As DNA, the CDR3 is TGTGCCAGCAGTTACTCCGGGGCTAATGAAAAACTGTTTTTT.

The V and J genes are TRBV28 and TRBJ2-3; a weak D match, TRBD2 (5 bases). Trimming pared 6 bases from V and 4 bases from J, leaving 17 bases between. The CDR3 consists of 15 residues. Germline V gene sequence: CDR1 MDHEN, CDR2 SYDVKM. The CDR3 sequence is CASSFTRAGADTQYF. The CDR3 DNA sequence: TGTGCCAGCAGCTTTACGAGAGCCGGGGCAGATACGCAGTATTTT.

This rearrangement joins TRBV29-1 to TRBJ2-7; 8 nucleotides agree with TRBD2. The CDR3 length is 13 residues. Germline-derived CDR1 and CDR2 are SQVTM and ANQGSEA. Unmatched junction bases numbered 6, after V lost 4 bases and J lost 4 bases. Here the CDR3 DNA reads TGCAGCGTTGGGTGGGCGGGAGGTTACGAGCAGTACTTC. This sequence encodes CSVGWAGGYEQYF.

V usage is TRBV3-1 (or the pseudogene TRBV3-2) and J usage is TRBJ2-7; tentative D call: TRBD1 (6 bases). V lost 1 base and J 3 bases, leaving 13 bases between the germline ends. There are 15 residues in the CDR3. Germline lookup yields CDR1 LGHDT and CDR2 YNNKEL (reference sequence). CDR3 DNA: TGTGCCAGCAGCCAAGCTGGCCAAGGGGGCTACGAGCAGTACTTC. Translated, it gives CASSQAGQGGYEQYF.

The genes are TRBV11-2 and TRBJ2-7; 7 bases match TRBD2. Looked up from germline, CDR1 is SGHAT and CDR2 is FQNNGV. This CDR3 spans 15 amino acids. V gave up 5 bases and J gave up 7 bases; unmatched junction bases: 14. CDR3 nucleotide sequence: TGTGCCAGCAGCCTCAATGCGCGGGAGATGGGGGAGCAGTACTTC. Translation: CASSLNAREMGEQYF.

The chain couples TRBV29-1 to TRBJ2-1; D remains ambiguous. There are 11 residues in the CDR3. Per the germline V gene, CDR1 is SQVTM and CDR2 is ANQGSEA. V was cut by 1 base and J by 9 bases, with 7 bases left in between. Here the CDR3 reads CSVEGPGEQFF. In nucleotides, the CDR3 is TGCAGCGTTGAAGGGCCAGGTGAGCAGTTCTTC.

This clone came up a few times. The chain joins TRBV15 to TRBJ2-7; TRBD1 matches at 9 bases. Germline values: CDR1 LNHNV, CDR2 YYDKDF (reference sequence). Trimming cost V 5 bases and J 3 bases; bases outside gene matches: 5. The CDR3 is 14 amino acids. The CDR3 DNA is TGTGCCACCAGCCAGGACAGGGGTGGCTACGAGCAGTACTTC. Residues: CATSQDRGGYEQYF.

This chain uses TRBV18 with TRBJ1-1; 11 nucleotides match TRBD1. V lost 6 bases to trimming and J lost 1 base; unmatched junction nucleotides: 4. The germline V gene encodes CDR1 KGHSH and CDR2 LQKENI. This CDR3 comprises 15 residues. The CDR3 DNA reads as TGTGCCAGCTCCTTCGGGACAGGGGGGAACACTGAAGCTTTCTTT. Translating gives CASSFGTGGNTEAFF.

The genes are TRBV7-2 and TRBJ2-7; possibly TRBD1 for D (6 bases). The CDR3 is 14 amino acids. Germline CDR1 SGHTA, CDR2 FQGNSA. The V end lost 1 base, the J end lost 3 bases, and 10 bases lay between the germline ends. Here the CDR3 DNA reads TGTGCCAGCAGCTTAGTACAGGGCGTCTACGAGCAGTACTTC. This translates into CASSLVQGVYEQYF.

CDR3 coding DNA: TGTGCCAGCAGCCGATCGGACAGGGTAGGCGAGCAGTACTTC. Translated: CASSRSDRVGEQYF. This chain connects TRBV5-4 to TRBJ2-7; TRBD1 matches 8 bases. CDR3 length: 14 residues. The V gene end was trimmed by 4 bases and the J gene end by 6 bases; junction bases not matched to a gene: 9. The germline CDR1 and CDR2 sequences are SGHNT and YYREEE (reference sequence). Supplemented by reference TRBV5-4 and TRBJ2-7, the full variable domain reads ETGVTQSPTHLIKTRGQQVTLRCSSQSGHNTVSWYQQALGQGPQFIFQYYREEENGRGNFPPRFSGLQFPNYSSELNVNALELDDSALYLCASSRSDRVGEQYFGPGTRLTVT.